In its sample, the clone carrying this T cell receptor (beta chain) was seen a few times. These data originate in a study of cytomegalovirus exposure and HLA in healthy donors. The length of the CDR3 is 16 residues. The V end was cut by 2 bases, the J end by 3 bases, with 11 bases between. The germline V gene has CDR1 WSHSY and CDR2 SAAADI. The primer mix had 60 Vbeta and 13 Jbeta primers. Data came from immunoSEQ multiplex PCR; TCRdb stores just in-frame clones and leaves some out. The repertoire consists of under 150,000 clones, with approximately 83% occurring once and the leading ten covering roughly 2%.

The receptor comes from a woman aged 40 to 49 in good health and CMV-seronegative. The V and J genes are TRBV10-2 and TRBJ1-6; perhaps TRBD1 as D (6 bases). Specimen: PBMCs. The CDR3 DNA reads TGCGCCAGCAGTGAGGTACAGGGTTTCTATAATTCACCCCTCCACTTT. Translation: CASSEVQGFYNSPLHF.